These 25 T cell receptor beta chains originate from one sample sequenced in a study of cytomegalovirus exposure and HLA in healthy donors. PCR involved 60 Vbeta and 13 Jbeta primers. Measured with immunoSEQ multiplex PCR; TCRdb has only the in-frame clones, and not every one. The sample records around 120,000 clones, roughly 83% being singletons. The sequenced sample was PBMCs. These receptors all stem from a man under 40 in good health and CMV-seropositive.

V is TRBV5-1 and J is TRBJ2-3; D is perhaps TRBD1 (6 bases). CDR1 SGHRS and CDR2 YFSETQ come from the germline V gene. Trimming took off 1 base at V and 6 bases at J, with 12 bases between the two ends. The CDR3 has 14 residues. The CDR3 reads CASSLRQAHDTQYF. CDR3 coding DNA: TGCGCCAGCAGCTTGAGACAGGCCCACGATACGCAGTATTTT.

The DNA of the CDR3 is TGTGCCACCAGCTCAAGCGACAGGGGGGTTGAAGCTTTCTTT. As protein: CATSSSDRGVEAFF. This chain connects TRBV15 to TRBJ1-1; 9 nucleotides line up with TRBD1. The junction had 8 bases not matched to a gene; V was cut back by 5 bases and J by 7 bases. The CDR3 has 14 residues. Germline CDR1 reads LNHNV; CDR2 reads YYDKDF (reference sequence).

The chain employs TRBV10-3 and TRBJ2-3; D is perhaps TRBD1 (6 bases). V gave up 2 bases and J gave up 1 base, with 16 bases separating them. Looked up from germline, CDR1 is ENHRY and CDR2 is SYGVKD. The CDR3 is 17 residues long. CDR3 in DNA: TGTGCCATCAGTGAGAACGGACAGTTGAGTCGCACAGATACGCAGTATTTT. It is translated as CAISENGQLSRTDTQYF.

This clone has only a few counts. The rearrangement joins TRBV19 to TRBJ2-7; 10 bases are a match to TRBD1. The CDR3 runs 13 residues. V lost 3 bases to trimming and J lost 7 bases; unmatched junction nucleotides: 3. Germline V lookup: CDR1 LNHDA, CDR2 SQIVND (reference sequence). Here the CDR3 reads CASSMDRGREQYF. CDR3 DNA: TGTGCCAGTAGTATGGACAGGGGGAGAGAGCAGTACTTC. The whole variable domain, filled in from reference TRBV19 and TRBJ2-7, reads DGGITQSPKYLFRKEGQNVTLSCEQNLNHDAMYWYRQDPGQGLRLIYYSQIVNDFQKGDIAEGYSVSREKKESFPLTVTSAQKNPTAFYLCASSMDRGREQYFGPGTRLTVT.

Remarks on this clone: The same CDR3 is also encoded by other DNA sequences in this sample. The V call is TRBV13, the J call TRBJ2-3; 12 nucleotides line up with TRBD2. The germline V gene has CDR1 PRHDT and CDR2 FYEKMQ (reference sequence). Unmatched junction bases numbered 5, after V lost 2 bases and J lost 2 bases. The CDR3 totals 17 residues. DNA for the CDR3: TGTGCCAGCAGCTTAAGACTAGCGGGAGCCTCCACAGATACGCAGTATTTT. Translating gives CASSLRLAGASTDTQYF.

The chain uses TRBV28 and TRBJ1-2, with TRBD1 matching over 9 bases. Per germline, CDR1 MDHEN and CDR2 SYDVKM. CDR3 length: 17 amino acids. The trim removed 3 bases at V and 4 bases at J, leaving 12 bases unmatched. In DNA, the CDR3 is TGTGCCAGCAGTTTTTCCCCGGGACAGGGCTTCTCCTATGGCTACACCTTC. This translates into CASSFSPGQGFSYGYTF.

CDR3 sequence reads: CASSEGQAYEQYF. DNA of the CDR3: TGTGCCAGCAGCGAAGGACAGGCCTACGAGCAGTACTTC. V is TRBV5-6 and J is TRBJ2-7; the match to TRBD1 covers 7 bases. Germline V gene data show CDR1 as SGHDT and CDR2 as YYEEEE. The ends lost 4 bases at V and 2 bases at J; junction bases unmatched: 3. The CDR3 runs to 13 residues.

V is TRBV15 and J is TRBJ2-2, with D possibly being TRBD1 (6 bases). The CDR3 contains 15 residues. V was shortened by 2 bases and J by 1 base, with 8 bases between the two germline ends. The germline gives CDR1 LNHNV, CDR2 YYDKDF (reference sequence). The CDR3 DNA reads TGTGCCACCAGCAGATGGGGACAGAACACCGGGGAGCTGTTTTTT. Residues: CATSRWGQNTGELFF. Full variable domain (rest looked up from reference TRBV15 and TRBJ2-2): DAMVIQNPRYQVTQFGKPVTLSCSQTLNHNVMYWYQQKSSQAPKLLFHYYDKDFNNEADTPDNFQSRRPNTSFCFLDIRSPGLGDTAMYLCATSRWGQNTGELFFGEGSRLTVL.

This chain connects TRBV4-3 to TRBJ2-5; D may be TRBD2 (5 bases). Trimming pared 1 base from V and 5 bases from J, leaving 11 bases between. The CDR3 sequence is 14 residues long. Germline CDR1 LGHNA, CDR2 YSLEER. The CDR3 coding sequence is TGCGCCAGCAGCCAAGGGGGAACGGGGGAGACCCAGTACTTC. Its translation is CASSQGGTGETQYF.

There are a few counts of this clone. The chain carries TRBV5-5 and TRBJ2-7, with D possibly matching TRBD1 (6 bases). The CDR3 runs 13 residues. V lost 1 base, J lost 4 bases, and 9 bases lay in between. Germline V gene lookup returns CDR1 SGHKS and CDR2 YYEKEE (reference sequence). CDR3 in amino acids: CASSLRRGYEQYF. CDR3 sequence (DNA): TGTGCCAGCAGCTTGCGAAGGGGGTACGAGCAGTACTTC.

J is TRBJ2-1 and V is TRBV11-1; TRBD2 agrees at 14 bases. Germline lookup yields CDR1 SGHAT and CDR2 FQDESV (reference sequence). This CDR3 is 19 amino acids long. The V segment lost 6 bases and the J segment 1 base; nucleotides outside the gene matches: 11. The CDR3: CASSHSGTSGRGSYNEQFF. As DNA, the CDR3 is TGTGCCAGCAGTCATTCAGGGACTAGCGGGAGAGGTTCCTACAATGAGCAGTTCTTC.

The chain has TRBV4-2 and TRBJ2-7, with 8 bases fitting TRBD2. The CDR3 is 15 residues long. Per germline, CDR1 LGHNA and CDR2 YNFKEQ. The junction had 8 bases not matched to a gene; V was cut back by 1 base and J by 6 bases. The CDR3 loop is CASSQVGLVSLEQYF. The CDR3 region has the DNA TGTGCCAGCAGCCAAGTGGGACTAGTATCGCTCGAGCAGTACTTC.

With regard to this clone: Its ends do not fully match the called genes, so a read error is possible. The chain has TRBV5-1 and TRBJ2-6, with D possibly being TRBD1 (6 bases). The CDR3 spans 17 residues. The germline gives CDR1 SGHRS, CDR2 YFSETQ. The CDR3 DNA sequence: TGCGCCAGCAGCTTGGCAATGACAGGCTCTGGGGCCAACGGCCTGACTTTC. Its translation is CASSLAMTGSGANGLTF.

The chain joins TRBV30 to TRBJ2-7; D not certain. This CDR3 is 13 amino acids long. The germline V gene has CDR1 GTSNPN and CDR2 SVGIG (reference sequence). V was shortened by 2 bases and J by 0 bases, with 8 bases between the two germline ends. The CDR3 DNA sequence: TGTGCCTGGAGTTTTGGCTTCTCCTACGAGCAGTACTTC. This encodes CAWSFGFSYEQYF.

The chain uses TRBV10-3 and TRBJ2-2, with D maybe TRBD2 (6 bases). The CDR3 runs to 17 residues. V was shortened by 4 bases and J by 4 bases, with 19 bases between the two germline ends. Germline assignment: CDR1 ENHRY and CDR2 SYGVKD. CDR3 residues: CAISAGSSAEGTGELFF. CDR3 bases: TGTGCCATCAGTGCGGGGAGCTCGGCGGAGGGCACCGGGGAGCTGTTTTTT.

In its sample, this clone was seen a few times. The rearrangement links TRBV4-1 to TRBJ1-2; 8 bases map to TRBD1. CDR1 is MGHRA, CDR2 YSYEKL, per germline. V dropped 6 bases and J dropped 6; count of bases not matched to a gene: 6. The CDR3 covers 13 residues. The CDR3 region is CASRRQGSDGYTF. In nucleotides, the CDR3 is TGCGCCAGCAGACGACAGGGGTCGGATGGCTACACCTTC.

The V and J genes are TRBV9 and TRBJ2-3, with D hard to call. In germline, CDR1 is SGDLS, CDR2 YYNGEE. Trimming removed 3 bases from V and 6 bases from J, with 5 bases in between. CDR3 length: 11 amino acids. CDR3 sequence reads: CASSARDTQYF. The CDR3 DNA reads as TGTGCCAGCAGCGCGAGGGATACGCAGTATTTT.

The CDR3 protein is CASSMARAETQYF. The DNA of the CDR3 is TGTGCCAGTAGTATGGCCAGGGCTGAGACCCAGTACTTC. The chain recombines TRBV19 with TRBJ2-5; weak D call: TRBD1 (5 bases). Trimming cost V 3 bases and J 5 bases, with 10 bases left between them. The CDR3 is 13 amino acids. Per germline, CDR1 LNHDA and CDR2 SQIVND (reference sequence).

This clone was recorded once. This chain joins TRBV7-2 and TRBJ1-1; perhaps TRBD1 as D (5 bases). CDR1 and CDR2 (germline): SGHTA, FQGNSA. The CDR3 runs to 14 residues. Trimming removed 2 bases from V and 5 bases from J, with 12 bases in between. In nucleotides, the CDR3 is TGTGCCAGCAGCTTACATCAGGGAGGAACTGAAGCTTTCTTT. Its protein is CASSLHQGGTEAFF.

V gene TRBV27 combines with J gene TRBJ2-1; 9 bases align to TRBD2. V lost 1 base and J lost 4; bases outside the gene matches: 5. From germline, CDR1 is MNHEY and CDR2 SMNVEV (reference sequence). The CDR3 spans 16 residues. In DNA, the CDR3 is TGTGCCAGCAGTTTATTCCCGACTAGCGGTTACAATGAGCAGTTCTTC. Residues: CASSLFPTSGYNEQFF.

CDR3 protein: CAISELSSYNEQFF. CDR3 nucleotides: TGTGCCATCAGTGAGCTAAGCTCCTACAATGAGCAGTTCTTC. The V gene is TRBV10-3, the J gene TRBJ2-1, with no clear D. Germline CDR1 and CDR2: ENHRY and SYGVKD. Trimming left V 2 bases short and J 0 bases short, with 5 bases between. The CDR3 runs to 14 residues.

The rearrangement links TRBV11-3 to TRBJ2-7; TRBD1 might be the D (6 bases). V was shortened by 5 bases and J by 4 bases, with 9 bases between the two germline ends. Looked up from germline, CDR1 is SGHNT and CDR2 is YENEEA. CDR3 length equals 12 residues. The CDR3 DNA is TGTGCCAGCAGCGGCAGGGGATACGAGCAGTACTTC. Its translation is CASSGRGYEQYF.

V is TRBV19 and J is TRBJ2-2; 8 bases line up with TRBD1. Germline-derived CDR1 and CDR2 are LNHDA and SQIVND (reference sequence). V was pared by 0 bases and J by 5 bases, with 5 bases of the junction left unmatched. The CDR3 covers 16 residues. CDR3 loop: CASSIDRQGWTGELFF. DNA for the CDR3: TGTGCCAGTAGTATAGACCGACAGGGGTGGACCGGGGAGCTGTTTTTT.

This sequence joins TRBV6-6 and TRBJ2-1; D gene ambiguous. Germline CDR1 is MNHNY and CDR2 is SVGAGI (reference sequence). Trimming took 4 bases from V and 1 from J, leaving 5 bases between them. CDR3 length: 13 residues. The CDR3 DNA sequence: TGTGCCAGCAGTTTGGAGTCCTACAATGAGCAGTTCTTC. As protein: CASSLESYNEQFF.

The chain carries TRBV9 and TRBJ1-2; possibly TRBD1 for D (6 bases). Trimming took 3 bases from V and 7 from J, leaving 16 bases between them. Germline V gives CDR1 SGDLS, CDR2 YYNGEE. The CDR3 spans 14 residues. The CDR3 DNA reads as TGTGCCAGCAGCGCACGGGTGGGGGCAGGTGGCTACACCTTC. Translating it yields CASSARVGAGGYTF.